The 32 T cell receptor beta chains reported below all come from one sample, sequenced in a study of blood T cell repertoires in COVID-19. Libraries were prepared by immunoSEQ multiplex PCR; TCRdb keeps only in-frame clonotypes and omits some of them. The table lists over 200,000 clones, 80% to 90% of them singletons, with roughly 2.7% in the top ten. Sequenced input: peripheral blood. These TCRs come from a man in his thirties or forties with COVID-19, enrolled during active disease.

The rearrangement links TRBV5-1 to TRBJ2-3; 11 bases are a match to TRBD2. The CDR3 loop spans 15 amino acids. CDR1 and CDR2 from the germline V gene are SGHRS and YFSETQ. J gave up 6 bases and V 4 bases, and 7 bases lay outside the gene matches. The DNA for the CDR3 is TGCGCCAGCAGCGTACCTAGCGGGGGGACGGATACGCAGTATTTT. The encoded protein is CASSVPSGGTDTQYF.

The V and J genes are TRBV11-1 and TRBJ2-1; 12 bases match TRBD1. Germline assignment: CDR1 SGHAT and CDR2 FQDESV (reference sequence). The trim removed 7 bases at V and 7 bases at J, leaving 8 bases unmatched. The CDR3 extends over 15 amino acids. The CDR3 spells CASNFGTGGLNEQFF. The CDR3 nucleotides are TGTGCCAGCAACTTCGGGACAGGGGGCCTGAATGAGCAGTTCTTC. The whole variable domain, filled in from reference TRBV11-1 and TRBJ2-1, reads EAEVAQSPRYKITEKSQAVAFWCDPISGHATLYWYRQILGQGPELLVQFQDESVVDDSQLPKDRFSAERLKGVDSTLKIQPAELGDSAMYLCASNFGTGGLNEQFFGPGTRLTVL.

V gene TRBV2 combines with J gene TRBJ1-1; D may be TRBD1 (6 bases). Germline V gene data show CDR1 as SNHLY and CDR2 as FYNNEI. V shed 10 bases and J shed 3 bases, with 12 bases lying between them. The CDR3 is 12 amino acids. The CDR3 DNA sequence: TGTGCCACAAAACAGGGATACACTGAAGCTTTCTTT. Its protein is CATKQGYTEAFF.

The rearrangement uses TRBV6-5 and TRBJ1-1, with D unresolved. Trimming removed 6 bases from V and 10 bases from J, with 15 bases in between. The CDR3 runs to 12 residues. Germline lookup yields CDR1 MNHEY and CDR2 SVGAGI. The CDR3 sequence: CASSALKSGAFF. The CDR3 bases are TGTGCCAGCAGCGCCCTGAAGAGCGGAGCTTTCTTT.

The chain uses TRBV19 and TRBJ1-5; unclear D gene. CDR1 is LNHDA and CDR2 is SQIVND in the germline V gene (reference sequence). This CDR3 region has 13 residues. Between the trimmed V and J ends, which lost 3 bases and 7 bases, there was a span of 10 bases. The CDR3 sequence: CASSMEIGQPQHF. The CDR3, as DNA: TGTGCCAGTAGTATGGAGATTGGGCAGCCCCAGCATTTT.

V is TRBV24-1 and J is TRBJ2-1; TRBD1 matches at 9 bases. The CDR3 is 14 amino acids. Trimming cost V 1 base and J 7 bases; bases outside gene matches: 1. Germline lookup yields CDR1 KGHDR and CDR2 SFDVKD. The CDR3 sequence is CATSDFGTGNEQFF. The CDR3 region has the DNA TGTGCCACCAGTGATTTTGGGACAGGGAATGAGCAGTTCTTC.

Only one count was recorded for this clone. J is TRBJ2-7 and V is TRBV30; D is perhaps TRBD2 (6 bases). Trimming pared 1 base from V and 2 bases from J, leaving 12 bases between. The CDR3 consists of 14 residues. Germline V gene data show CDR1 as GTSNPN and CDR2 as SVGIG (reference sequence). The CDR3 DNA is TGTGCCTGGAGTGGGGGTAGCGGACCCTACGAGCAGTACTTC. It yields the protein CAWSGGSGPYEQYF.

This chain joins TRBV27 and TRBJ2-5, with 8 bases aligning to TRBD2. Germline lookup yields CDR1 MNHEY and CDR2 SMNVEV (reference sequence). V shed 8 bases and J 4 bases; nucleotides not matched to a gene: 9. The length of the CDR3 is 14 residues. CDR3 region: CASLGLEAPETQYF. The CDR3 DNA reads as TGTGCCAGCTTGGGACTAGAAGCTCCAGAGACCCAGTACTTC.

The chain employs TRBV9 and TRBJ1-3, with 7 bases aligning to TRBD1. Trimming removed 4 bases from V and 4 bases from J; junction bases left unmatched: 8. The CDR3 runs 15 residues. Germline loops: CDR1 SGDLS, CDR2 YYNGEE. The CDR3 reads CASSFRQGPGNTIYF. CDR3 bases: TGTGCCAGCAGCTTCAGACAGGGCCCCGGAAACACCATATATTTT.

Here the CDR3 DNA reads TGTGCCAGCAGTAAGACCGGGAGCGCCACCGGGGAGCTGTTTTTT. It yields the protein CASSKTGSATGELFF. The chain has TRBV2 and TRBJ2-2; tentatively, D is TRBD2 (6 bases). The ends were cut back, 5 bases at V and 4 bases at J, with 14 bases in the middle. The germline gives CDR1 SNHLY, CDR2 FYNNEI. The CDR3 is 15 amino acids.

The chain uses TRBV5-6 and TRBJ1-2; unclear D gene. The germline gives CDR1 SGHDT, CDR2 YYEEEE. V was pared by 0 bases and J by 8 bases, with 8 bases between. This CDR3 spans 12 amino acids. DNA for the CDR3: TGTGCCAGCAGCTTGGTAACCGGGGGCTACACCTTC. Protein: CASSLVTGGYTF. Based on the CDR3 plus reference TRBV5-6 and TRBJ1-2, the full variable domain is DAGVTQSPTHLIKTRGQQVTLRCSPKSGHDTVSWYQQALGQGPQFIFQYYEEEERQRGNFPDRFSGHQFPNYSSELNVNALLLGDSALYLCASSLVTGGYTFGSGTRLTVV.

The chain combines TRBV6-5 with TRBJ1-2, with a tentative D call TRBD1 (6 bases). Trimming left V 0 bases short and J 2 bases short, with 10 bases between. Germline CDR1 and CDR2: MNHEY and SVGAGI. CDR3 length: 15 residues. The CDR3 bases are TGTGCCAGCAGTTACTCGGGGGGGCTCAACTATGGCTACACCTTC. Translated, it gives CASSYSGGLNYGYTF.

V is TRBV18 and J is TRBJ2-1; 12 bases are shared with TRBD2. V shed 3 bases, J shed 4 bases, and the junction held 1 base outside the gene matches. Germline V gives CDR1 KGHSH, CDR2 LQKENI. The CDR3 has 15 residues. In DNA form, the CDR3 reads TGTGCCAGCTCACCCGGGACTAGCGGGTACAATGAGCAGTTCTTC. This gives the protein CASSPGTSGYNEQFF.

Comments on this clone: The sample carries other DNA sequences with the same CDR3. The chain carries TRBV9 and TRBJ2-1; D is perhaps TRBD2 (5 bases). Trimming shortened V by 0 bases and J by 2 bases, and 9 bases separated the two germline ends. The CDR3 totals 15 residues. Per germline, CDR1 SGDLS and CDR2 YYNGEE. The CDR3 protein is CASSVGGGTYNEQFF. CDR3 DNA sequence: TGTGCCAGCAGCGTAGGCGGAGGCACCTACAATGAGCAGTTCTTC.

The chain uses TRBV7-8 and TRBJ1-1, with D unresolved. The germline CDR1 and CDR2 sequences are SGHVS and FQNEAQ. This CDR3 contains 15 residues. V lost 3 bases and J lost 0, with 11 bases in between. The CDR3 is CASSFLGDMNTEAFF. The CDR3 DNA reads as TGTGCCAGCAGCTTCCTAGGAGATATGAACACTGAAGCTTTCTTT.

J is TRBJ2-2 and V is TRBV7-2; no clear D gene. The CDR3 loop spans 14 amino acids. Germline V CDR1 and CDR2: SGHTA, FQGNSA. Trimming took off 2 bases at V and 4 bases at J, with 8 bases between the two ends. The CDR3 DNA reads TGTGCCAGCAGCTTACCGGTCATCACCGGGGAGCTGTTTTTT. This encodes CASSLPVITGELFF.

This clone was counted a few times. The chain carries TRBV7-9 and TRBJ2-1; tentative D call: TRBD2 (6 bases). The CDR3 runs 12 residues. Germline V gene data show CDR1 as SEHNR and CDR2 as FQNEAQ (reference sequence). V was pared by 2 bases and J by 9 bases, with 8 bases between. CDR3 sequence: CASSLMRGEQFF. CDR3 in DNA: TGTGCCAGCAGCTTAATGCGGGGTGAGCAGTTCTTC.

In its sample, this clone was seen once. The J gene is TRBJ1-4, the V gene TRBV7-9, with D perhaps TRBD1 (5 bases). Germline V gives CDR1 SEHNR, CDR2 FQNEAQ (reference sequence). CDR3 length equals 14 residues. V dropped 3 bases and J dropped 8 bases, with 13 bases sitting between them. CDR3 in amino acids: CASSLEGLPEKLFF. The CDR3 region has the DNA TGTGCCAGCAGCTTGGAGGGGCTTCCGGAAAAACTGTTTTTT.

The chain has TRBV14 and TRBJ1-3, with 8 bases aligning to TRBD1. The V and J ends lost 0 bases and 0 bases, in that order; junction bases with no gene match: 13. The length of the CDR3 is 20 residues. Germline CDR1 SGHDN, CDR2 FVKESK. CDR3 region: CASSQDRTGLKPSSGNTIYF. CDR3 sequence (DNA): TGTGCCAGCAGCCAAGACCGGACAGGGCTCAAGCCTAGCTCTGGAAACACCATATATTTT.

This chain's CDR3 is CASSLVNQGGEQFF. The CDR3 region has the DNA TGTGCCAGCAGCTTAGTTAACCAGGGAGGTGAGCAGTTCTTC. The J gene is TRBJ2-1, the V gene TRBV11-2; possibly TRBD2 for D (6 bases). Trimming left V 1 base short and J 9 bases short, with 13 bases between. The germline CDR1 and CDR2 sequences are SGHAT and FQNNGV. This CDR3 contains 14 residues.

The CDR3 region is CASSVEGQVYYGYTF. Written as DNA, the CDR3 is TGTGCCAGCAGCGTAGAGGGACAGGTTTACTATGGCTACACCTTC. The V gene is TRBV9, the J gene TRBJ1-2, with 8 bases fitting TRBD1. The CDR3 is 15 residues long. CDR1 SGDLS and CDR2 YYNGEE come from the germline V gene. J was trimmed by 3 bases and V by 0 bases; bases with no gene match: 4.

The V call is TRBV18, the J call TRBJ1-4; 8 nucleotides align to TRBD1. The CDR3 length is 14 residues. Unmatched junction bases numbered 13, after V lost 6 bases and J lost 13 bases. Germline values: CDR1 KGHSH, CDR2 LQKENI. The CDR3 reads CASSPGLGQVLLFF. In DNA form, the CDR3 reads TGTGCCAGCTCCCCGGGGCTGGGACAGGTCTTACTGTTTTTT.

The chain carries TRBV7-2 and TRBJ1-5; maybe TRBD1 (6 bases). CDR1 and CDR2 (germline): SGHTA, FQGNSA. The CDR3 spans 14 residues. Trimming cost V 9 bases and J 5 bases, with 17 bases left between them. Here the CDR3 reads CASRSGGADQPQHF. For the CDR3, the DNA is TGTGCCAGTCGTTCGGGGGGCGCGGATCAGCCCCAGCATTTT.

The chain recombines TRBV5-6 with TRBJ2-1; TRBD2 is a possible D gene (5 bases). Germline values: CDR1 SGHDT, CDR2 YYEEEE. This CDR3 comprises 12 residues. Trimming cost V 4 bases and J 6 bases, with 8 bases left between them. CDR3 residues: CASSVGINEQFF. DNA for the CDR3: TGTGCCAGCAGCGTCGGGATCAATGAGCAGTTCTTC.

The J gene is TRBJ2-1, the V gene TRBV28, with 7 bases matching TRBD2. V trimming: 5 bases; J trimming: 8 bases; junction bases outside the gene matches: 3. The germline V gene has CDR1 MDHEN and CDR2 SYDVKM. This CDR3 contains 12 residues. CDR3 sequence reads: CASSLAVDEQFF. The DNA of the CDR3 is TGTGCCAGCAGTCTAGCGGTTGATGAGCAGTTCTTC.

The chain employs TRBV7-2 and TRBJ1-4, with D possibly TRBD1 on 5 matching bases. This CDR3 is built from 15 residues. Trimming shortened V by 5 bases and J by 0 bases, and 10 bases separated the two germline ends. The germline V gene encodes CDR1 SGHTA and CDR2 FQGNSA. DNA for the CDR3: TGTGCCAGCAGCCCGGGGGGGGCAACTAATGAAAAACTGTTTTTT. Protein product: CASSPGGATNEKLFF.

This clone turned up a few times. V is TRBV12-3 or TRBV12-4 and J is TRBJ1-1, with D hard to call. CDR3 length: 11 amino acids. V gave up 5 bases and J gave up 8 bases, with 9 bases separating them. As DNA, the CDR3 is TGTGCCAGCAGTCCCCTGGCAGAAGCTTTCTTT. This gives the protein CASSPLAEAFF.

The chain links TRBV9 to TRBJ1-5; D gene ambiguous. The CDR3 sequence is 14 residues long. V was clipped by 0 bases and J by 6 bases, with 10 bases between them. CDR1 and CDR2 from the germline V gene are SGDLS and YYNGEE. CDR3 nucleotides: TGTGCCAGCAGCGTAGAGAGCGTGGGTCAGCCCCAGCATTTT. Protein sequence: CASSVESVGQPQHF.

The chain joins TRBV6-5 to TRBJ1-2; D possibly corresponds to TRBD1 (5 bases). CDR1 and CDR2 (germline): MNHEY, SVGAGI. The CDR3 length is 13 residues. Deletions cut 2 bases from V and 5 bases from J, with 9 bases between. The CDR3 coding sequence is TGTGCCAGCAGTTACGGACAAGAATATGGCTACACCTTC. Encoded protein: CASSYGQEYGYTF.

The chain recombines TRBV4-3 with TRBJ2-5; D is possibly TRBD1 (6 bases). V lost 0 bases and J lost 1, with 12 bases in between. The CDR3 is 16 residues long. Germline V gene sequence: CDR1 LGHNA, CDR2 YSLEER. CDR3 nucleotides: TGCGCCAGCAGCCAAGATCCCAGGGGCCCCCAAGAGACCCAGTACTTC. Translating it yields CASSQDPRGPQETQYF.

This sequence joins TRBV11-2 and TRBJ1-3; D gene ambiguous. The V gene's germline CDR1 is SGHAT and CDR2 FQNNGV. The CDR3 runs 17 residues. V was clipped by 4 bases and J by 0 bases, with 16 bases between them. CDR3 nucleotide sequence: TGTGCCAGCAGCTCTACTCATACGGGAGTCTCTGGAAACACCATATATTTT. It specifies CASSSTHTGVSGNTIYF.

V and J are TRBV29-1 and TRBJ1-4, with 7 bases identical to TRBD1. This CDR3 has 11 residues. V lost 7 bases and J lost 8; bases outside the gene matches: 4. Per the germline V gene, CDR1 is SQVTM and CDR2 is ANQGSEA. The CDR3: CSASDREKLFF. CDR3 sequence (DNA): TGCAGCGCTTCGGACAGGGAAAAACTGTTTTTT.